This passage covers 10 T cell receptor beta chains from one sample sequenced in a study of T cells in Graves' hyperthyroidism and ophthalmopathy. The investigators amplified TCR beta CDR3 regions from RNA transcripts. When the TCR CDR3 underwent first-round RT-PCR, the HTBI primer set was used. A single record per CDR3 protein comes from TCRdb applying MiXCR to the multiplex PCR reads. The repertoire has hundreds of thousands of distinct CDR3 sequences, around 15% of them found once; the top ten carry around 19%. Source material: blood. These TCRs come from a young woman with Graves' hyperthyroidism.

In its sample, this clonotype was seen a few times. The genes are TRBV11-2 and TRBJ2-7, with TRBD2 matching over 9 bases. Per germline, CDR1 SGHAT and CDR2 FQNNGV. CDR3 length: 15 residues. The junction had 4 bases not matched to a gene; V was cut back by 2 bases and J by 2 bases. CDR3 DNA: TGTGCCAGCAGCTTACTTAGCGGGGGACCCTACGAGCAGTACTTC. Translating gives CASSLLSGGPYEQYF.

The rearrangement links TRBV6-5 to TRBJ2-7; no clear D gene. V was cut by 2 bases and J by 2 bases, with 10 bases left in between. Germline V lookup: CDR1 MNHEY, CDR2 SVGAGI. This CDR3 comprises 14 residues. For the CDR3, the DNA is TGTGCCAGCAGTTACCTGGCGGAGACCTACGAGCAGTACTTC. It specifies CASSYLAETYEQYF.

This clonotype was detected a few times. The rearrangement links TRBV2 to TRBJ2-1; D perhaps matches TRBD2 (6 bases). CDR3 size: 15 residues. Germline V gene lookup returns CDR1 SNHLY and CDR2 FYNNEI. The germline V and J ends were trimmed by 7 bases and 0 bases, with 13 bases remaining between them. As DNA, the CDR3 is TGTGCCAGCACCGCCCAGGGACTCTCCTACAATGAGCAGTTCTTC. This translates into CASTAQGLSYNEQFF.

The sample holds many counts of this clonotype. This CDR3 is CSAGVLEQYF. CDR3 DNA: TGCAGTGCTGGGGTTCTCGAGCAGTACTTC. The chain carries TRBV20-1 and TRBJ2-7; D not resolved. The CDR3 loop spans 10 amino acids. CDR1 is DFQATT, CDR2 SNEGSKA, per germline (reference sequence). V lost 5 bases and J lost 6, with 8 bases in between.

The chain uses TRBV20-1 and TRBJ1-5; 7 nucleotides match TRBD1. With 6 bases clipped from V and 0 bases from J, the junction kept 14 bases outside the gene matches. The CDR3 totals 17 residues. Germline CDR1 and CDR2: DFQATT and SNEGSKA (reference sequence). The CDR3 coding sequence is TGCAGTGCAGAGAATGCAGGGGGACTTTATAGCAATCAGCCCCAGCATTTT. It is translated as CSAENAGGLYSNQPQHF.

This clonotype came up many times. V gene TRBV7-2 combines with J gene TRBJ2-7, with 9 nucleotides matching TRBD2. The CDR3 has 17 residues. Germline CDR1 and CDR2: SGHTA and FQGNSA. Germline trimming cut 1 base from V and 6 bases from J; bases unmatched to any gene: 13. The CDR3 sequence is CASSLVGSGGRRGEQYF. CDR3 nucleotide sequence: TGTGCCAGCAGCTTAGTCGGTAGCGGGGGTCGTCGGGGCGAGCAGTACTTC.

Ten or more counts support this clonotype. The V call is TRBV15, the J call TRBJ2-3; D gene uncertain. The CDR3 totals 14 residues. V gave up 0 bases and J gave up 0 bases, with 4 bases separating them. Germline loops: CDR1 LNHNV, CDR2 YYDKDF (reference sequence). CDR3 DNA sequence: TGTGCCACCAGCAGAGAAGGGAGCACAGATACGCAGTATTTT. Translating gives CATSREGSTDTQYF.

The chain recombines TRBV3-1 with TRBJ2-5, with 11 bases lining up with TRBD2. The J segment lost 1 base and the V segment lost 4 bases, leaving 14 bases of the junction unmatched. CDR1 and CDR2 (germline): LGHDT, YNNKEL (reference sequence). The CDR3 length is 19 residues. The CDR3 DNA reads as TGTGCCAGCAGCCCAACTAATACGCTAGCGGGAGGCCTCCAAGAGACCCAGTACTTC. It is translated as CASSPTNTLAGGLQETQYF.

The genes are TRBV13 and TRBJ1-1; D is undetermined. V was clipped by 6 bases and J by 10 bases, with 27 bases between them. There are 16 residues in the CDR3. Germline V gives CDR1 PRHDT, CDR2 FYEKMQ (reference sequence). This CDR3 is CASSSVKGEGLFGAFF. The DNA of the CDR3 is TGTGCCAGCAGTTCGGTAAAGGGCGAGGGCCTCTTTGGAGCTTTCTTT.

This clonotype was picked up many times. The V and J genes are TRBV15 and TRBJ2-3; possible D gene TRBD2, 6 bases. V was trimmed by 1 base and J by 4 bases, leaving 12 bases between them. The CDR3 has 15 amino acids. Per the germline V gene, CDR1 is LNHNV and CDR2 is YYDKDF (reference sequence). Here the CDR3 reads CATSRVRGGSDTQYF. As DNA, the CDR3 is TGTGCCACCAGCAGAGTGAGGGGAGGCTCAGATACGCAGTATTTT.